This T cell receptor (beta chain) was found in a study of CD8+ T cells in alopecia areata (dated by TCRdb to 2016 to 2019). With respect to the entire study: Treated patients were enrolled in an open-label pilot trial of oral tofacitinib at 5 to 10 mg twice daily for moderate-to-severe alopecia areata. Tofacitinib was given for 6 to 18 months, followed by 6 months of follow-up off drug to assess delayed response and recurrence. For the treated patients, the SALT score, which quantifies what percentage of scalp surface area is affected, served as the measure of disease severity. In both human patients and the C3H/HeJ mouse model, the study applied high-throughput TCRbeta sequencing to look at T cell clonal expansion in alopecia areata. On the human side, TCRbeta sequencing was run on scalp tissue and on sorted CD4+ and CD8+ peripheral blood T cells from healthy controls and from alopecia areata patients with either patchy or totalis/universalis disease. Biopsies were taken from tofacitinib-treated patients at baseline and again at 4 and 24 weeks into treatment, and several of those patients also had a later scalp biopsy. Scalp clonality was compared across normal scalp (n=4), patchy alopecia areata scalp (n=8), and alopecia totalis/universalis scalp (n=8). The RNA source kit depended on sample type: the PAXgene miRNA kit for fixed scalp, the miRNeasy kit for PBMCs, and the RNeasy kit for mouse skin. TCRbeta CDR3 regions were amplified by immunoSEQ multiplex PCR with 35 Vbeta forward and 13 Jbeta reverse primers.

Trimming removed 3 bases from V and 4 bases from J, leaving 19 bases between the germline ends. Looking up the germline V gene yields CDR1 MDHEN and CDR2 SYDVKM. Measured from the cysteine to the phenylalanine, the CDR3 is 16 residues long. The retained sequence is limited to the CDR3, 48 bases, with the frame set at the first base. Points the paper makes about the study in general: Tofacitinib significantly decreased scalp clonality and the number of expanded CD8+ clones among the top 100 scalp clones. Lesional scalp, especially in alopecia totalis/universalis, showed higher clonality and more expanded CD8+ clones than normal scalp, suggesting antigenic drive. Because the treated cohort was small and had only one nonresponder, larger studies are needed to examine links between baseline CD8+ expansion and response. Shared TCR sequences between patients were less evident than in mice, which may be partly attributable to HLA diversity in the patient population. Scalp TCR repertoire analysis is complicated because resident alphabeta T cells in normal human skin are also sequenced, whereas mouse skin is dominated by gammadelta T cells. During tofacitinib treatment, many expanded lesional clones stuck around in both scalp and blood, and this persistence may partly explain why relapse happens after treatment is stopped.

This clone has more than one count but fewer than ten. Its antigen is currently not known. No much larger clone is present one base from it, and per-base qualities are unavailable. According to the study, the label for this sample's time point signals: more than three weeks on oral tofacitinib. The treatment or condition label, read with the paper, signifies: oral pan-JAK inhibitor, 5-10 mg twice daily. From alopecia areata patients, peripheral blood was collected along with lesional scalp punch biopsies. After PBMCs were isolated by density centrifugation and stained for CD3, CD4 and CD8, a FACSAria was used to sort CD4+ and CD8+ T cells. The library relied on the immunoSEQ multiplex PCR assay. RNA was extracted from all samples and reverse transcribed into cDNA as template for TCR sequencing. SuperScript III was used to make first-strand cDNA, primed with a 2:1 mix of oligo-dT and random hexamers. Amplification bias was assessed with a synthetic immune receptor repertoire, and residual bias was removed computationally. Processing in the source paper ran as follows. Raw reads were preprocessed to remove errors, and CDR3 was defined according to IMGT conventions as the region from the conserved cysteine to phenylalanine. To get clonality, Shannon entropy was normalized by log2 of the number of productive unique TCRs and the result was subtracted from 1. Whether scalp clones were CD4 or CD8 was inferred by matching scalp TCRbeta sequences against CD4 and CD8 repertoires sorted from blood. In its TCRdb copy, this immuneACCESS table keeps in-frame sequences only and misses some clones. Where compared with another copy, unresolved V genes explain less than half of these, and the others have no known cause. D and trimming were read from the DNA, whereas the V and J calls and clone size are those reported in that table. The sample table shows around 120,000 clones, and approximately 60% are seen once. The top ten clonotypes cover 4.5% to 6% of the sample.

The chain couples TRBV28 to TRBJ2-7; the D gene is perhaps TRBD1 or TRBD2, as each covers 5 bases. This material consisted of CD4+ T cells sorted from blood, taken at week 4, from a patient treated with tofacitinib. This TCR came from a human donor with alopecia areata. CDR3 region: CASSFTRWDVEYEQYF. The DNA sequence is given as TGTGCCAGCAGTTTCACTAGATGGGACGTCGAGTACGAGCAGTACTTC.